A selection of T cell receptor beta chains follows, all from one sample in a study of T-cell memory formation after mild COVID-19. TCRdb re-called the 5' RACE reads with MiXCR, one entry per CDR3 protein. This sample has some 120,000 distinct CDR3 sequences, with approximately 17% found just once. Sequenced sample: PBMCs or a T cell subset sorted from them (not recorded which). Source of these receptors: a young man who had mild COVID-19 (a few samples of this study predate the infection). Cell type and time point are not known. The CDR3 runs from the conserved cysteine through the conserved F or W. A D gene is named only where the DNA matches it firmly. Size is omitted from some rows. Given values are once, few, many or a class for expanded clones.

j_call v_call clone_size d_call cdr3_nt cdr3_aa
TRBJ2-3 TRBV6-2/TRBV6-3 - - TGTGCCAGCACCCCGGGCCCCGGCCCAGATACGCAGTATTTT CASTPGPGPDTQYF
TRBJ2-7 TRBV30 few TRBD1 TGTGCCTGCAATTCTAAGACAGGGGGCTACGAGCAGTACTTC CACNSKTGGYEQYF
TRBJ2-3 TRBV7-2 few - TGTGCCAGCAGGGCGCAATCAGATACGCAGTATTTT CASRAQSDTQYF
TRBJ1-2 TRBV20-1 - TRBD1 TGCAGTGCCGGCCGGACAGGGAGGGTCTATGGCTACACCTTC CSAGRTGRVYGYTF
TRBJ1-5 TRBV29-1 few - TGCAGCGTTATGGGTGAGAATCAGCCCCAGCATTTT CSVMGENQPQHF
TRBJ2-5 TRBV20-1 - - TGCAGTGCTAGAGATGGAAGGGATTGGCGAGAGACCCAGTACTTC CSARDGRDWRETQYF
TRBJ2-3 TRBV30 - - TGTGCCTGGAGCGGAGGGGTCTGGCCAGATACGCAGTATTTT CAWSGGVWPDTQYF
TRBJ2-1 TRBV5-1 - - TGCGCCAGCAGCATACAGGGTAGGGAGTACAATGAGCAGTTCTTC CASSIQGREYNEQFF
TRBJ2-5 TRBV5-6 - - TGTGCCAGCTTATTCAGCGACCAAGAGACCCAGTACTTC CASLFSDQETQYF
TRBJ2-3 TRBV6-5 - TRBD2 TGTGCCAGCAGTCTCCGTTCGGGGGGGGGCGATACGCAGTATTTT CASSLRSGGGDTQYF
TRBJ2-1 TRBV20-1 - - TGCAGTGCAAAGGACGGGTACAATGAGCAGTTCTTC CSAKDGYNEQFF
TRBJ2-1 TRBV5-1 - TRBD1 TGCGCCAGCAGTGGGGACAGGATGTCCCTCGGTGAGCAGTTCTTC CASSGDRMSLGEQFF
TRBJ1-1 TRBV7-3 many - TGTGCCAGCAGCTTAACGGTGAACACTGAAGCTTTCTTT CASSLTVNTEAFF
TRBJ2-5 TRBV7-9 - - TGTGCCAGCAGCCCTCTCAGGAGTGGGCAGCAAGAGACCCAGTACTTC CASSPLRSGQQETQYF
TRBJ2-3 TRBV4-3 few TRBD1 TGCGCCAGCAGCCAAGATTCCGCCGGGACAGGGGTGACAGATACGCAGTATTTT CASSQDSAGTGVTDTQYF
TRBJ1-5 TRBV7-2 few - TGTGCCAGCAGCTTAGAAAGCTCAGGCTCCCCCGGTGGGCCCCAGCATTTT CASSLESSGSPGGPQHF
TRBJ2-3 TRBV11-1 few - TGTGCCAGCAGCTATGGAGACAGGAGGGATACGCAGTATTTT CASSYGDRRDTQYF
TRBJ1-5 TRBV20-1 - - TGCAGTGCCCACCTTTGGGGGGACGGTCAGCCCCAGCATTTT CSAHLWGDGQPQHF
TRBJ1-1 TRBV7-9 few - TGTGCCAGCAAGGGAGGAGAAATGAAGGCTGAAGCTTTCTTT CASKGGEMKAEAFF
TRBJ2-5 TRBV6-5 few - TGTGCCAGCAGCTCCCTATTGCGGGCGGCGACCCAGTACTTC CASSSLLRAATQYF
TRBJ2-3 TRBV5-1 - - TGCGCCAGCAGCTTGGCTCCAGGAGCCACAGATACGCAGTATTTT CASSLAPGATDTQYF
TRBJ2-5 TRBV5-1 - - TGCGCCAGCAGCTTGGCGGCAGGGTTCATCCAATTGCCACAAGAGACCCAGTACTTC CASSLAAGFIQLPQETQYF
TRBJ1-2 TRBV4-2 - - TGTGCCAGCAGCCAAGGGTCCGACAGCTATGGCTACACCTTC CASSQGSDSYGYTF
TRBJ2-7 TRBV7-3 - TRBD1 TGTGCCAGCAGCCCCGGGACAGGCTACGAGCAGTACTTC CASSPGTGYEQYF
TRBJ2-7 TRBV12-3/TRBV12-4 - - TGTGCCAGCAGTTTCAACGGAGACTACGAGCAGTACTTC CASSFNGDYEQYF
TRBJ2-3 TRBV27 few - TGTGCCAGCACGGACGCCGGGGCAGATACGCAGTATTTT CASTDAGADTQYF
TRBJ2-3 TRBV7-9 - - TGTGCCAGCAGCCCCTTGGTGGCCTACACAGATACGCAGTATTTT CASSPLVAYTDTQYF
TRBJ2-1 TRBV12-5 few - TGTGCTAGTGCCGACCCCGGGACGAGGACGTCGGACGAGCAGTTCTTC CASADPGTRTSDEQFF
TRBJ2-5 TRBV20-1 - TRBD2 TGCAGTGGGAGCGGGGAACAAGAGACCCAGTACTTC CSGSGEQETQYF
TRBJ2-3 TRBV5-1 - - TGCGCCAGCAGCGGAACCTTACAGGGAAAGGGCACAGATACGCAGTATTTT CASSGTLQGKGTDTQYF
TRBJ2-3 TRBV12-3/TRBV12-4 few TRBD2 TGTGCCAGCAGCCTGGGACTAGCGAAGTATTTT CASSLGLAKYF
TRBJ1-1 TRBV5-1 - - TGCGCCAGCAGCTTAAACGGGGATTGGACTGAAGCTTTCTTT CASSLNGDWTEAFF
TRBJ2-5 TRBV7-2 - - TGTGCCAGCAGCTTCGTGGAGACCCAGTACTTC CASSFVETQYF
TRBJ1-2 TRBV2 few - TGTGCCAGCAGTGATGCGGCAGGCTATGGCTACACCTTC CASSDAAGYGYTF
TRBJ2-2 TRBV7-2 few - TGTGCCAGCAGCAGTCCCGGGACCGCTTCGAACACCGGGGAGCTGTTTTTT CASSSPGTASNTGELFF
TRBJ2-6 TRBV23-1 few - TGCGCCAGCAGTCATGACCATCTCGACAGGGAGCGGCGGGACTCTGGGGCCAACGTCCTGACTTTC CASSHDHLDRERRDSGANVLTF
TRBJ2-7 TRBV7-8 many - TGTGCCAGCAGCCGAGGGACGGTGCTCTCCTACGAGCAGTACTTC CASSRGTVLSYEQYF
TRBJ2-7 TRBV4-1 once - TGCGCCAGCAGCCAAGGGTTGCGGGGCTACGAGCAGTACTTC CASSQGLRGYEQYF
TRBJ1-6 TRBV7-6 few - TGTGCCAGCAGCACGCAACAGGGACGGAATTCACCCCTCCACTTT CASSTQQGRNSPLHF
TRBJ1-2 TRBV2 - - TGTGCCAGCCGCGTTTTATCGTCGGGAGTTAACTATGGCTACACCTTC CASRVLSSGVNYGYTF
TRBJ2-5 TRBV3-1 - - TGTGCCAGCAGCCGGGGAGCAGGACCGGCAGAGACCCAGTACTTC CASSRGAGPAETQYF
TRBJ2-2 TRBV5-6 - TRBD2 TGTGCCAGCACCCCCCCACTAGCGGGGGGAATAACCGGGGAGCTGTTTTTT CASTPPLAGGITGELFF
TRBJ2-1 TRBV5-1 many - TGCGCCAGCAGCTTGGCCCCTGCGCCCTACAATGAGCAGTTCTTC CASSLAPAPYNEQFF
TRBJ2-5 TRBV11-2 - - TGTGCCAGCAGCTTAGCAGGAGGGGGTGGACAGACCCAGTACTTC CASSLAGGGGQTQYF
TRBJ1-1 TRBV6-1 few TRBD1 TGTGCCAGCAGTGCGTGGGACAGGGGTATTGAAGCTTTCTTT CASSAWDRGIEAFF
TRBJ1-4 TRBV7-2 - - TGTGCCAGCAGTGAACAGAATGAAAAACTGTTTTTT CASSEQNEKLFF
TRBJ2-3 TRBV5-4 - - TGTGCCAGCAGCTCGACTAACCCCACAGATACGCAGTATTTT CASSSTNPTDTQYF
TRBJ2-1 TRBV12-3/TRBV12-4 many - TGTGCCAGCAAGGAGGGAGATTACAATGAGCAGTTCTTC CASKEGDYNEQFF
TRBJ1-2 TRBV3-1 - - TGTGCCAGCAGCCAAGAGGGAACAGCGCTCTATGGCTACACCTTC CASSQEGTALYGYTF
TRBJ2-3 TRBV9 few - TGTGCCAGCAGCGCCCGCGCAGGGGTACGGCGCACAGATACGCAGTATTTT CASSARAGVRRTDTQYF
TRBJ2-1 TRBV27 few - TGTGCCAGCAGCCCCAGGGGCGAGGTGCAGTTCTTC CASSPRGEVQFF
TRBJ2-1 TRBV2 - - TGTGCCAGCAGAGAGACAGTTAACAATGAGCAGTTCTTC CASRETVNNEQFF